The rows below give T cell receptor beta chains drawn from one sample of a study of blood T cell repertoires in COVID-19. Clones were sequenced by immunoSEQ multiplex PCR, and TCRdb holds only the in-frame ones, with some missing. This sample has 100,000 or so clones; over 85% occur once, and the top ten carry around 6%. Sample: peripheral blood. The receptors come from a man between 65 and 80 years old with acute or convalescent COVID-19. Both conserved end residues are part of each CDR3.

V	J	CDR3
TRBV6-1	TRBJ2-7	CASSVHGTSGRAEQYF
TRBV7-2	TRBJ2-5	CASSYPVQETQYF
TRBV5-1	TRBJ1-1	CASSLGRTGVEAFF
TRBV25-1	TRBJ1-5	CASSGGTVPFNQPQHF
TRBV18	TRBJ1-1	CASSPNTGNTEAFF
TRBV30	TRBJ1-2	CAWSGRLRYGYTF
TRBV11-2	TRBJ1-1	CASSLQGGGEAFF
TRBV6-5	TRBJ2-5	CASSYSGGGVTQYF
TRBV3-1/TRBV3-2	TRBJ2-3	CASGGWTSGSPDTQYF
TRBV25-1	TRBJ1-5	CASSDSGTGNQPQHF
TRBV2	TRBJ2-2	CASRSQDGANTGELFF
TRBV5-6	TRBJ1-1	CASSPGLGGLAFF
TRBV5-1	TRBJ2-2	CASSLTGLAVSGELFF
TRBV19	TRBJ1-5	CASSLTKSQPQHF
TRBV19	TRBJ2-3	CASTRRQGRTDTQYF